This T cell receptor beta chain was documented in a study of metastatic and nonmetastatic thyroid tumors (dated by TCRdb to the early 2020s). Broadly, across the study: Repertoires from peripheral blood and from tumor or nodule tissue samples of malignant and benign thyroid patients were compared.

No patient had received any treatment before thyroid surgery. Patient clinical samples collected from the early 2010s to the late 2010s were retrospectively analysed using T-cell receptor beta sequencing. For this clone: Its antigen target is currently unknown. A junction boundary mismatches the germline segment, possibly from a read error.

Library generation was performed with PCR. Sequencing was performed on an Illumina HiSeq 4000. The TCR beta-chain CDR3 region of each patient was profiled by high-throughput sequencing. Processing in the source paper ran as follows. The researchers built a classifier to tell apart papillary thyroid cancer patients with distant metastasis, based on CDR3 differences among clinicopathological groups. The Shannon index was used to measure repertoire diversity, and the Morisita-Horn index was used to measure how similar tumor and blood repertoires were. Using fastp at Q25 and MiXCR, TCRdb reprocessed the public reads and kept productive beta chains. The V and J calls follow TCRdb's processing rather than the paper's. The sample profile shows 30,000 or so clones; approximately 30% of them were found once. The ten largest account for 6.5% to 9% of the sample. Overall study results and their limits: In both blood and tumor samples, malignant tumors were reported to have significantly higher TCR beta diversity than benign nodules.

CDR1 MNHNS and CDR2 SASEGT were looked up in the germline V gene. CDR3 length: 14 amino acids, cysteine to phenylalanine. Left in the record is the CDR3 DNA by itself, 42 bases read in frame from the first base. The TCR comes from a female donor with papillary thyroid cancer or a benign thyroid nodule (not recorded which). Some clones in this sample may be carry-over from other donors' samples. The receptor chain draws on TRBV6-1 and TRBJ2-2; 11 central nucleotides agree with TRBD2. Sequenced input: blood. The CDR3 reads as follows: CASIRLAGYGEPFF. The base sequence is TGTGCCAGCATCAGACTAGCGGGGTACGGGGAGCCGTTTTTT.